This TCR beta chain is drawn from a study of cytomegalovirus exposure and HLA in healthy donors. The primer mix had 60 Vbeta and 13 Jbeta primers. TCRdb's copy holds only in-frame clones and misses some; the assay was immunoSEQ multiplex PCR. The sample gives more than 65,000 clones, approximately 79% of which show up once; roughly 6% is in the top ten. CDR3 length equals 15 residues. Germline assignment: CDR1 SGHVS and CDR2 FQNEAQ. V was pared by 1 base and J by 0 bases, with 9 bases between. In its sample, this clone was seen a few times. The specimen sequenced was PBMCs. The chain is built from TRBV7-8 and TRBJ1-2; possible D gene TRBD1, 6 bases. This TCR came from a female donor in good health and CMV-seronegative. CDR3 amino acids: CASSLEGTPNYGYTF. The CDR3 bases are TGTGCCAGCAGCTTAGAGGGGACACCTAACTATGGCTACACCTTC.